The 18 T cell receptor beta chains presented below share a single source sample, sequenced in a study of T-cell reconstitution after alpha-beta-depleted transplantation in children. Unique molecular identifiers tagged the TCRbeta library. MiXCR, applied by TCRdb to the PCR reads, yields one record per CDR3 protein. Counted here are under 750,000 distinct CDR3 sequences, roughly 23% occurring once; the ten biggest clones make up 13% to 15%. Sequences were derived from PBMCs, mostly from graft donor cells, sampled 360 days after TCRalphabeta/CD19-depleted stem cell transplant. These receptors all come from a boy in the first two years of life who had a stem cell transplant for acute myeloid leukemia, so the T cells may come from the graft donor.

This clonotype was found a few times. The V gene is TRBV12-3 or TRBV12-4, the J gene TRBJ2-2, with D tentatively TRBD1 (6 bases). Trimming took off 9 bases at V and 1 base at J, with 12 bases between the two ends. This CDR3 comprises 14 residues. The CDR3 here is CASYDRRNTGELFF. In nucleotides, the CDR3 is TGTGCCAGTTACGACAGGAGGAACACCGGGGAGCTGTTTTTT.

This chain links TRBV29-1 with TRBJ1-1; the D is unclear. In germline, CDR1 is SQVTM, CDR2 ANQGSEA. The CDR3 is 13 amino acids. The ends were cut back, 4 bases at V and 4 bases at J, with 13 bases in the middle. CDR3 in amino acids: CSVGGPWPTEAFF. CDR3 nucleotides: TGCAGCGTTGGAGGTCCATGGCCCACTGAAGCTTTCTTT.

This clonotype turned up a few times. The chain joins TRBV5-6 to TRBJ2-2; 9 bases are a match to TRBD2. CDR1 SGHDT and CDR2 YYEEEE come from the germline V gene. V dropped 4 bases and J dropped 6; count of bases not matched to a gene: 7. This CDR3 region has 15 residues. CDR3 bases: TGTGCCAGCAGCGGGGGACTAGCCCTACCCGGGGAGCTGTTTTTT. Its translation is CASSGGLALPGELFF.

The chain is built from TRBV4-3 and TRBJ2-3; TRBD2 might be the D (6 bases). Germline assignment: CDR1 LGHNA and CDR2 YSLEER. There are 15 residues in the CDR3. Trimming took 0 bases from V and 2 from J, leaving 9 bases between them. The CDR3 here is CASSQEVADTDTQYF. CDR3 nucleotides: TGCGCCAGCAGCCAAGAGGTAGCGGACACAGATACGCAGTATTTT.

This clonotype was recorded at least ten times. This rearrangement joins TRBV29-1 to TRBJ2-5; a possible D gene is TRBD2 (6 bases). Germline V lookup: CDR1 SQVTM, CDR2 ANQGSEA. The CDR3 runs 14 residues. The germline V and J ends were trimmed by 7 bases and 0 bases, with 15 bases remaining between them. The CDR3 coding sequence is TGCAGCGGCGGGACTGATGCTTACCAAGAGACCCAGTACTTC. It codes for CSGGTDAYQETQYF.

This clonotype occurred many times. V is TRBV29-1 and J is TRBJ1-1; D not certain. Germline lookup yields CDR1 SQVTM and CDR2 ANQGSEA. The CDR3 is 12 amino acids. The V gene lost 6 bases and the J gene lost 8 bases, with 16 bases spanning the gap. In nucleotides, the CDR3 is TGCAGCGTAGAGGCCTTTGGAGGAGAAGCTTTCTTT. This gives the protein CSVEAFGGEAFF.

The genes are TRBV5-1 and TRBJ1-1, with D possibly being TRBD1 (6 bases). The germline gives CDR1 SGHRS, CDR2 YFSETQ. The length of the CDR3 is 16 residues. Deletions cut 0 bases from V and 7 bases from J, with 19 bases between. CDR3 in amino acids: CASSLGSPSQGIEAFF. CDR3 nucleotide sequence: TGCGCCAGCAGCTTGGGTTCCCCGTCACAGGGAATTGAAGCTTTCTTT.

This clonotype was detected only a few times. The chain is built from TRBV20-1 and TRBJ1-2; perhaps TRBD1 as D (6 bases). CDR3 size: 13 residues. V dropped 5 bases and J dropped 2 bases, with 12 bases sitting between them. From germline, CDR1 is DFQATT and CDR2 SNEGSKA (reference sequence). The CDR3 is CSAPYGTNYGYTF. CDR3 DNA sequence: TGCAGTGCTCCCTACGGGACAAACTATGGCTACACCTTC.

Notes on this clonotype: This may be a read error, as it is one base from a much larger clone. The chain employs TRBV3-1 and TRBJ2-1; 7 bases line up with TRBD2. Germline V gene data show CDR1 as LGHDT and CDR2 as YNNKEL (reference sequence). J gave up 2 bases and V 1 base, and 2 bases lay outside the gene matches. CDR3 length equals 15 residues. CDR3 in DNA: TGTGCCAGCAGCCAAGGACTAGCCACCTACAATGAGCAGTTCTTC. This codes for CASSQGLATYNEQFF.

The sample holds many counts of this clonotype. The rearrangement links TRBV20-1 to TRBJ2-7; 7 positions match TRBD2. Germline CDR1 DFQATT, CDR2 SNEGSKA (reference sequence). The CDR3 runs 11 residues. The junction had 4 bases not matched to a gene; V was cut back by 5 bases and J by 6 bases. Here the CDR3 reads CSAASSGEQYV. As DNA, the CDR3 is TGCAGTGCTGCTTCTAGCGGCGAGCAGTACGTC.

This clonotype was counted at least ten times. The rearrangement uses TRBV5-1 and TRBJ2-3; 12 nucleotides align to TRBD2. J was trimmed by 2 bases and V by 5 bases; bases with no gene match: 9. CDR1 and CDR2 from the germline V gene are SGHRS and YFSETQ. This CDR3 has 17 amino acids. The CDR3 nucleotides read TGCGCCAGCAGTCTCGGAGGACTAGCGGGGAACACAGATACGCAGTATTTT. This sequence encodes CASSLGGLAGNTDTQYF.

This clonotype was seen repeatedly, ten times or more. The chain employs TRBV28 and TRBJ2-1; tentatively, D is TRBD2 (5 bases). The CDR3 contains 13 residues. Germline V gives CDR1 MDHEN, CDR2 SYDVKM. Trimming shortened V by 7 bases and J by 2 bases, and 9 bases separated the two germline ends. In DNA form, the CDR3 reads TGTGCCAGCAAGACTACCCCCTACAATGAGCAGTTCTTC. Its protein is CASKTTPYNEQFF.

The chain links TRBV4-3 to TRBJ2-3, with D unclear. The CDR3 runs 15 residues. The germline CDR1 and CDR2 sequences are LGHNA and YSLEER. V lost 0 bases, J lost 3 bases, and 10 bases lay in between. The CDR3 coding sequence is TGCGCCAGCAGCCAAGAAATCAGTCGGACAGATACGCAGTATTTT. This translates into CASSQEISRTDTQYF.

In this sample, this clonotype turned up a few times. This rearrangement joins TRBV20-1 to TRBJ2-5; unclear D gene. CDR1 is DFQATT, CDR2 SNEGSKA, per germline (reference sequence). Trimming removed 5 bases at V and 5 bases at J, with 18 bases between. This CDR3 has 14 amino acids. The CDR3 DNA is TGCAGTGCTTGGGCCAGAACGAACACGGAGACCCAGTACTTC. Its protein is CSAWARTNTETQYF.

The chain employs TRBV10-3 and TRBJ2-5; D not certain. Germline CDR1 is ENHRY and CDR2 is SYGVKD. The V end was cut by 4 bases, the J end by 5 bases, with 8 bases between. The CDR3 contains 12 residues. The CDR3, as DNA: TGTGCCATCAGTGGGAAGGCGGAGACCCAGTACTTC. This codes for CAISGKAETQYF.

This clonotype appeared many times. This sequence joins TRBV5-6 and TRBJ2-1; TRBD1 might be the D (6 bases). Germline assignment: CDR1 SGHDT and CDR2 YYEEEE. The CDR3 extends over 18 amino acids. Trimming stripped 2 bases from V and 2 bases from J, with 20 bases between. The CDR3: CASSLQGLDLPTYNEQFF. The CDR3 DNA reads as TGTGCCAGCAGCTTACAGGGATTGGATCTACCTACCTACAATGAGCAGTTCTTC.

This clonotype was seen repeatedly, ten times or more. This chain joins TRBV4-3 and TRBJ2-1; D might be TRBD1 (5 bases). The CDR3 consists of 16 residues. Germline V gene lookup returns CDR1 LGHNA and CDR2 YSLEER. Trimming stripped 0 bases from V and 6 bases from J, with 15 bases between. The CDR3 DNA follows: TGCGCCAGCAGCCAAGAAATCTCAGTTAGGGGCAATGAGCAGTTCTTC. Its translation is CASSQEISVRGNEQFF.

This clonotype was recorded a few times. The chain couples TRBV20-1 to TRBJ1-3, with no clear D. The CDR3 has 14 residues. V lost 0 bases and J lost 4, with 10 bases in between. CDR1 is DFQATT, CDR2 SNEGSKA, per germline (reference sequence). The CDR3 DNA follows: TGCAGTGCTAGAGATCGGGTAGCAGGAAACACCATATATTTT. Translated: CSARDRVAGNTIYF.